The clone carrying this T cell receptor (beta chain) was recorded a few times. What it binds is unknown. Sequencing was performed with immunoSEQ multiplex PCR; in TCRdb, only in-frame clones are kept and a portion is missing. Of about 40,000 clones in the sample, more than 75% are singletons; the top ten hold roughly 9%. Every patient was affected by relapse after autologous stem cell transplantation, while exposure to brentuximab vedotin was not uniform. This sample is drawn from a study of PD-1 blockade in classical Hodgkin lymphoma. Whole-study results and caveats: Complete responders showed a baseline diversity that resembled the diversity of newly diagnosed patients.

The V gene's germline CDR1 is SNHLY and CDR2 FYNNEI. The CDR3 totals 12 residues. Between the trimmed V and J ends, which lost 4 bases and 5 bases, there was a span of 8 bases. J is TRBJ2-5 and V is TRBV2, with D unresolved. The specimen comprised peripheral blood mononuclear cells (PBMCs), sampled at baseline. This TCR came from a human donor with classical Hodgkin lymphoma. The CDR3 here is CASSVGPETQYF. The CDR3 nucleotides are TGTGCCAGCAGTGTAGGCCCCGAGACCCAGTACTTC.